Below, 32 T cell receptor beta chains from the same sample are listed, as sequenced in a study of CD8 T cells in ankylosing spondylitis. Via MiXCR, TCRdb re-called the 5' RACE reads, giving one row per CDR3 protein. The data hold 200,000 to 300,000 distinct CDR3 sequences, with roughly 10% observed a single time. Sequences were obtained from blood, either unsorted or a sorted T cell fraction (not recorded which). These receptor sequences come from a male donor with ankylosing spondylitis or in good health (not recorded which).

The chain recombines TRBV9 with TRBJ2-2; D is undetermined. The CDR3 is made up of 15 amino acids. Germline-derived CDR1 and CDR2 are SGDLS and YYNGEE. V was cut by 0 bases and J by 1 base, with 7 bases left in between. The CDR3 sequence: CASSVGQVNTGELFF. CDR3 coding DNA: TGTGCCAGCAGCGTAGGGCAGGTGAACACCGGGGAGCTGTTTTTT.

This clonotype was seen at least ten times. Here the CDR3 DNA reads TGTGCCAGCCGGACCCCGGGACAGGGGGTAAATGAGCAGTTCTTC. Translation: CASRTPGQGVNEQFF. V and J are TRBV2 and TRBJ2-1, with TRBD1 matching 11 bases. Germline CDR1 is SNHLY and CDR2 is FYNNEI. The V segment lost 8 bases and the J segment 7 bases; nucleotides outside the gene matches: 10. The CDR3 consists of 15 residues.

In its sample, this clonotype was seen many times. V and J are TRBV20-1 and TRBJ1-1; maybe TRBD1 (5 bases). Trimming took 6 bases from V and 4 from J, leaving 15 bases between them. The length of the CDR3 is 13 residues. Germline V lookup: CDR1 DFQATT, CDR2 SNEGSKA (reference sequence). CDR3 amino acids: CSAHRRGFTEAFF. The CDR3 DNA is TGCAGTGCCCATCGTAGGGGTTTCACTGAAGCTTTCTTT.

This clonotype was seen many times. The chain uses TRBV10-1 and TRBJ2-2; D uncertain. The germline V gene has CDR1 WNHNN and CDR2 SYGVQD (reference sequence). V dropped 5 bases and J dropped 8 bases, with 12 bases sitting between them. This CDR3 comprises 13 residues. CDR3 DNA sequence: TGCGCCAGCAGTCCCATCACGCCGGGGGAGCTGTTTTTT. It specifies CASSPITPGELFF.

In this sample, this clonotype turned up once. The chain joins TRBV5-5 to TRBJ1-3; 10 bases agree with TRBD1. This CDR3 has 15 amino acids. The germline V gene encodes CDR1 SGHKS and CDR2 YYEKEE (reference sequence). V shed 4 bases, J shed 6 bases, and the junction held 7 bases outside the gene matches. The CDR3, as DNA: TGTGCCAGCAGCCGGGGGGACAGGGGCGTAAACACCATATATTTT. Protein sequence: CASSRGDRGVNTIYF.

This clonotype was recorded many times. The chain joins TRBV4-1 to TRBJ1-1; D is undetermined. V was trimmed by 4 bases and J by 0 bases, leaving 12 bases between them. The germline gives CDR1 MGHRA, CDR2 YSYEKL. The CDR3 is made up of 15 amino acids. The CDR3: CASSRVGSMNTEAFF. Here the CDR3 DNA reads TGCGCCAGCAGCCGAGTGGGGAGCATGAACACTGAAGCTTTCTTT.

This clonotype has ten or more counts. The chain employs TRBV7-6 and TRBJ1-5; no firm D call. The V gene's germline CDR1 is SGHVS and CDR2 FNYEAQ. The CDR3 spans 13 residues. V lost 5 bases to trimming and J lost 7 bases, with 12 bases between them. CDR3 region: CASSPNLGQPQHF. The CDR3 nucleotides are TGTGCCAGCAGCCCTAACCTCGGGCAGCCCCAGCATTTT.

This chain connects TRBV6-1 to TRBJ1-2; 8 bases align to TRBD1. V shed 1 base and J 7 bases; nucleotides not matched to a gene: 5. There are 14 residues in the CDR3. Germline V CDR1 and CDR2: MNHNS, SASEGT. CDR3 nucleotides: TGTGCCAGCAGTGAAGTGCGGGACAGGTCTGGCTACACCTTC. This codes for CASSEVRDRSGYTF.

This clonotype was picked up many times. The chain has TRBV6-1 and TRBJ1-2, with 8 positions matching TRBD1. Per the germline V gene, CDR1 is MNHNS and CDR2 is SASEGT. V trimming: 6 bases; J trimming: 4 bases; junction bases outside the gene matches: 7. The CDR3 length is 14 residues. The CDR3 spells CASRWTGSVYGYTF. CDR3 in DNA: TGTGCCAGCAGGTGGACAGGGAGTGTCTATGGCTACACCTTC.

This clonotype was counted ten times or more. The chain combines TRBV12-3 or TRBV12-4 with TRBJ2-7, with D unresolved. The CDR3 loop spans 11 amino acids. V lost 6 bases and J 6 bases, leaving 9 bases between the germline ends. DNA of the CDR3: TGTGCCAGCAGCTACTCCGGCGAGCAGTACTTC. It yields the protein CASSYSGEQYF.

The V call is TRBV12-3 or TRBV12-4, the J call TRBJ2-7, with a tentative D call TRBD2 (7 bases). The CDR3 covers 11 residues. Trimming took off 5 bases at V and 11 bases at J, with 13 bases between the two ends. CDR3 nucleotide sequence: TGTGCCAGCAGTCAGCAGGGGAGGGAGTACTTC. This gives the protein CASSQQGREYF.

This clonotype was counted at least ten times. This chain links TRBV28 with TRBJ2-7, with D unresolved. The germline V and J ends were trimmed by 2 bases and 0 bases, with 8 bases remaining between them. Germline V CDR1 and CDR2: MDHEN, SYDVKM. The CDR3 consists of 14 residues. Here the CDR3 reads CASSLRRSSYEQYF. DNA of the CDR3: TGTGCCAGCAGTTTACGTAGAAGCTCCTACGAGCAGTACTTC.

The chain is built from TRBV10-3 and TRBJ2-4, with D possibly being TRBD1 or TRBD2 (5 bases each). The CDR3 has 16 amino acids. Germline loops: CDR1 ENHRY, CDR2 SYGVKD. The ends were cut back, 6 bases at V and 0 bases at J, with 15 bases in the middle. CDR3 amino acids: CAISEGRLLAKNIQYF. DNA of the CDR3: TGTGCCATCAGCGAGGGACGCCTGCTAGCCAAAAACATTCAGTACTTC.

This clonotype was observed at least ten times. The J gene is TRBJ2-1, the V gene TRBV7-2; TRBD2 matches 7 bases. Germline loops: CDR1 SGHTA, CDR2 FQGNSA. Trimming cost V 5 bases and J 10 bases; bases outside gene matches: 11. The CDR3 runs to 14 residues. CDR3 loop: CASSLHLTSAEQFF. The CDR3 DNA is TGTGCCAGCAGCCTACACCTCACTAGCGCAGAGCAGTTCTTC.

This clonotype was picked up many times. The V and J genes are TRBV7-6 and TRBJ1-1; 7 bases agree with TRBD1. J gave up 4 bases and V 2 bases, and 7 bases lay outside the gene matches. CDR3 length: 15 residues. Germline lookup yields CDR1 SGHVS and CDR2 FNYEAQ. The CDR3 reads CASSLFRQGSTEAFF. The DNA of the CDR3 is TGTGCCAGCAGCTTATTCAGACAGGGATCCACTGAAGCTTTCTTT.

At least ten counts were recorded for this clonotype. The rearrangement links TRBV12-3 or TRBV12-4 to TRBJ1-5; perhaps TRBD1 as D (6 bases). This CDR3 has 15 residues. The V end was cut by 6 bases, the J end by 1 base, with 13 bases between. For the CDR3, the DNA is TGTGCCAGCAGCCCACGGGGGGCCAGCAATCAGCCCCAGCATTTT. This encodes CASSPRGASNQPQHF.

There are a few counts of this clonotype. V and J are TRBV10-3 and TRBJ1-5; no firm D call. This CDR3 spans 19 amino acids. V shed 1 base and J shed 0 bases, with 19 bases lying between them. The germline V gene encodes CDR1 ENHRY and CDR2 SYGVKD. CDR3 in amino acids: CAISEWFLRSRYSNQPQHF. The CDR3 region has the DNA TGTGCCATCAGTGAGTGGTTTCTAAGAAGTCGTTATAGCAATCAGCCCCAGCATTTT.

This chain links TRBV19 with TRBJ1-1, with D maybe TRBD1 (6 bases). Germline CDR1 is LNHDA and CDR2 is SQIVND (reference sequence). The CDR3 length is 14 residues. The V and J ends lost 4 bases and 6 bases respectively, with 15 bases between them. The CDR3 nucleotides read TGTGCCAGTAGTACCCACGGCAGGGGCGCTGAAGCTTTCTTT. Protein sequence: CASSTHGRGAEAFF.

The rearrangement links TRBV10-3 to TRBJ1-2, with a weak D call TRBD1 (6 bases). CDR3 size: 15 residues. Looked up from germline, CDR1 is ENHRY and CDR2 is SYGVKD. Trimming removed 11 bases from V and 2 bases from J, with 21 bases in between. CDR3 sequence: CASPGGVQRNYGYTF. The CDR3 nucleotides read TGTGCCTCCCCGGGGGGCGTACAACGAAACTATGGCTACACCTTC.

This clonotype was seen a handful of times. The rearrangement links TRBV29-1 to TRBJ2-5; TRBD2 is a possible D gene (6 bases). Trimming shortened V by 1 base and J by 4 bases, and 19 bases separated the two germline ends. Germline V gives CDR1 SQVTM, CDR2 ANQGSEA. The CDR3 is 16 amino acids. This chain's CDR3 is CSVEGGTGTFTETQYF. DNA for the CDR3: TGCAGCGTTGAAGGTGGGACCGGGACTTTTACAGAGACCCAGTACTTC.

This clonotype was counted only a few times. This rearrangement joins TRBV19 to TRBJ2-1, with 7 bases that match TRBD2. The germline V gene has CDR1 LNHDA and CDR2 SQIVND (reference sequence). V dropped 5 bases and J dropped 13; count of bases not matched to a gene: 11. The CDR3 is 13 residues long. CDR3 DNA sequence: TGTGCCAGTAGTCCCCGTGGGGGGGATTTCCAGTTCTTC. Amino acid sequence: CASSPRGGDFQFF.

This clonotype was picked up a small number of times. The V gene is TRBV29-1, the J gene TRBJ2-3; D gene unclear. CDR1 and CDR2 from the germline V gene are SQVTM and ANQGSEA. Trimming removed 0 bases at V and 3 bases at J, with 10 bases between. The CDR3 extends over 14 amino acids. CDR3 DNA: TGCAGCGTTGAAGATCGAAGGAGAACAGATACGCAGTATTTT. Encoded protein: CSVEDRRRTDTQYF.

This clonotype was observed a handful of times. The chain couples TRBV7-6 to TRBJ2-2, with D unclear. This CDR3 is built from 14 residues. The germline gives CDR1 SGHVS, CDR2 FNYEAQ. V gave up 2 bases and J gave up 4 bases, with 8 bases separating them. CDR3 loop: CASSLYPLTGELFF. The CDR3, as DNA: TGTGCCAGCAGCTTATACCCCCTCACCGGGGAGCTGTTTTTT.

In its sample, this clonotype was seen a few times. The chain has TRBV7-9 and TRBJ2-7; 8 bases line up with TRBD2. The germline V gene encodes CDR1 SEHNR and CDR2 FQNEAQ (reference sequence). Trimming took 1 base from V and 6 from J; bases not matched to a gene: 8. The CDR3 covers 15 residues. This CDR3 reads CASSLDGTSHVEQYF. As DNA, the CDR3 is TGTGCCAGCAGCTTAGATGGGACTAGTCACGTCGAGCAGTACTTC. Complete variable domain (other parts from reference TRBV7-9 and TRBJ2-7): DTGVSQNPRHKITKRGQNVTFRCDPISEHNRLYWYRQTLGQGPEFLTYFQNEAQLEKSRLLSDRFSAERPKGSFSTLEIQRTEQGDSAMYLCASSLDGTSHVEQYFGPGTRLTVT.

This clonotype showed up many times. The rearrangement joins TRBV29-1 to TRBJ2-1; TRBD2 matches at 8 bases. Per the germline V gene, CDR1 is SQVTM and CDR2 is ANQGSEA. The CDR3 sequence is 17 residues long. With 1 base clipped from V and 8 bases from J, the junction kept 16 bases outside the gene matches. CDR3 nucleotides: TGCAGCGTTGAAGGCAATCCTAAGCGGGAGAGGGAGGATGAGCAGTTCTTC. As protein: CSVEGNPKREREDEQFF.

This CDR3 is CSARGDVGQANNNEQFF. The CDR3 DNA reads TGCAGTGCTAGAGGAGATGTGGGACAGGCAAATAACAATGAGCAGTTCTTC. V usage is TRBV20-1 and J usage is TRBJ2-1; 8 positions match TRBD1. CDR3 length: 17 amino acids. V trimming: 1 base; J trimming: 5 bases; junction bases outside the gene matches: 13. Per the germline V gene, CDR1 is DFQATT and CDR2 is SNEGSKA (reference sequence).

This clonotype was seen only a few times. This chain joins TRBV3-1 and TRBJ2-3, with D perhaps given as TRBD1 or TRBD2 (5 bases each). This CDR3 contains 15 residues. Trimming removed 4 bases from V and 5 bases from J, with 16 bases in between. CDR1 and CDR2 (germline): LGHDT, YNNKEL (reference sequence). The chain's CDR3 is CASSLPGTGKDTQYF. The CDR3, as DNA: TGTGCCAGCAGCCTGCCCGGGACCGGCAAAGATACGCAGTATTTT.

This clonotype has ten or more counts. This chain uses TRBV20-1 with TRBJ2-1; 11 nucleotides align to TRBD1. Germline CDR1 reads DFQATT; CDR2 reads SNEGSKA (reference sequence). This CDR3 has 15 amino acids. J was trimmed by 5 bases and V by 2 bases; bases with no gene match: 5. The CDR3 DNA sequence: TGCAGTGCTAGAACCGGGACAGGGGGGCACAATGAGCAGTTCTTC. It is translated as CSARTGTGGHNEQFF.

This clonotype appeared a few times. J is TRBJ1-4 and V is TRBV12-3 or TRBV12-4; 8 bases align to TRBD1. The CDR3 has 15 amino acids. Unmatched junction bases numbered 8, after V lost 3 bases and J lost 8 bases. Here the CDR3 reads CASSFVQGALEKLFF. The DNA of the CDR3 is TGTGCCAGCAGTTTTGTTCAGGGGGCGCTGGAAAAACTGTTTTTT.

In this sample, this clonotype turned up many times. This chain joins TRBV5-1 and TRBJ2-3, with a tentative D call TRBD1 (6 bases). The V end lost 8 bases, the J end lost 3 bases, and 13 bases lay between the germline ends. CDR1 and CDR2 (germline): SGHRS, YFSETQ. The CDR3 is 13 residues long. The CDR3 DNA is TGCGCCAGTCGGGACATCGGGACAGATACGCAGTATTTT. This encodes CASRDIGTDTQYF.

This clonotype was seen more than once but under ten times. V is TRBV10-3 and J is TRBJ2-7; D is undetermined. This CDR3 comprises 12 residues. Germline-derived CDR1 and CDR2 are ENHRY and SYGVKD. Trimming shortened V by 7 bases and J by 5 bases, and 12 bases separated the two germline ends. Here the CDR3 reads CAIKGRYDEQYF. The CDR3 DNA follows: TGTGCCATCAAGGGCAGGTACGACGAGCAGTACTTC.

This clonotype has a count of ten or more. The V gene is TRBV12-3 or TRBV12-4, the J gene TRBJ2-3; either TRBD1 or TRBD2 may supply D (6 bases each). This CDR3 comprises 15 residues. The ends were cut back, 2 bases at V and 6 bases at J, with 15 bases in the middle. The CDR3 sequence is CASSLFGSGADTQYF. The CDR3 DNA reads TGTGCCAGCAGTTTATTTGGGTCGGGGGCCGATACGCAGTATTTT.